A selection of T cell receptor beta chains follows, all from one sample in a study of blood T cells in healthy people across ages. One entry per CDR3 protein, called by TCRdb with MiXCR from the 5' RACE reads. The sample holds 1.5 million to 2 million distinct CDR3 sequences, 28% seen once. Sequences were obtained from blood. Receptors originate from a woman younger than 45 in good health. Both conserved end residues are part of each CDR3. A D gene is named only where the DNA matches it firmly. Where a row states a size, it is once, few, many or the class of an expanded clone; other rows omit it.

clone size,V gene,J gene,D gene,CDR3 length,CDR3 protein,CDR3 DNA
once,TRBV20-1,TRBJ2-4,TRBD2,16,CSAGRGASGRTRIQYF,TGCAGTGCTGGCCGAGGGGCTAGCGGGCGCACGCGCATTCAGTACTTC
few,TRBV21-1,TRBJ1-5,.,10,CASSNQPQHF,TGTGCCAGTAGCAATCAGCCCCAGCATTTT
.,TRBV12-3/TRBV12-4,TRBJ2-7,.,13,CASSPESRDEQYF,TGTGCCAGCAGTCCCGAGTCAAGAGACGAGCAGTACTTC
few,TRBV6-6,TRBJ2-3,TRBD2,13,CTSQRGGSDTQYF,TGTACCAGCCAGCGGGGTGGGTCAGATACGCAGTATTTT
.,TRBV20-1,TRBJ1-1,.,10,CSAGMGEAFF,TGCAGTGCTGGCATGGGTGAAGCTTTCTTT
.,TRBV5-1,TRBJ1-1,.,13,CAGSLGGTLEAFF,TGCGCCGGCAGCTTGGGTGGAACCCTTGAAGCTTTCTTT
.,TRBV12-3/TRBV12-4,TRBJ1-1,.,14,CASTSTGSGTETFF,TGTGCCAGCACCTCAACCGGGTCGGGCACTGAAACTTTCTTT
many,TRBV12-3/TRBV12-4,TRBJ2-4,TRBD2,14,CASRLAGAKNIQYF,TGTGCCAGCAGGCTAGCGGGAGCCAAAAACATTCAGTACTTC
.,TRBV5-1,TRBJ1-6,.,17,CASSSDRGMGLNSPLHF,TGCGCCAGCAGCTCCGACCGAGGGATGGGACTTAATTCACCCCTCCACTTT
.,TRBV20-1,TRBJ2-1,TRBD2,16,CSAHNRREGTINEQFF,TGCAGTGCCCACAACAGGCGGGAGGGAACGATCAATGAGCAGTTCTTC
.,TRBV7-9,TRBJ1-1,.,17,CASSLPPADSRDTEAFF,TGTGCCAGCAGCTTACCTCCCGCCGACAGTCGAGACACTGAAGCTTTCTTT
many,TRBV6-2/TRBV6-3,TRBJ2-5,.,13,CASSYLDFGTQYF,TGTGCCAGCAGTTATCTCGACTTTGGGACCCAGTACTTC
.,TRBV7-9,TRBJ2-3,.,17,CASSLFSGSSGTDTQYF,TGTGCCAGCAGCTTATTTTCGGGGTCGTCGGGCACAGATACGCAGTATTTT
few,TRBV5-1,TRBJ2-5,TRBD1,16,CVSSLAGQGARETQYF,TGCGTCAGCAGCCTGGCGGGACAGGGGGCACGAGAGACCCAGTACTTC
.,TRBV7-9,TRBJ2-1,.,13,CASSWEVPEQQFF,TGTGCCAGCAGCTGGGAGGTACCCGAGCAACAGTTCTTC
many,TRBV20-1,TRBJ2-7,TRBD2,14,CSAPPSGRAYEQYF,TGCAGTGCCCCTCCTAGCGGGAGGGCCTACGAGCAGTACTTC
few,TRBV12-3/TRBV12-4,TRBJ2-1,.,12,CASNTGNNEQFF,TGTGCCAGCAACACTGGGAACAATGAGCAGTTCTTC
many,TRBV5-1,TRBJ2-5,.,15,CASSLAMQGQETQYF,TGCGCCAGCAGCTTGGCCATGCAGGGACAAGAGACCCAGTACTTC
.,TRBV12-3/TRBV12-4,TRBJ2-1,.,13,CASSFRATHEQFF,TGTGCCAGCAGTTTCCGAGCAACCCACGAGCAGTTCTTC
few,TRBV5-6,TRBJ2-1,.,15,CASSLLGGPNNEQFF,TGTGCCAGCAGCTTGCTAGGGGGGCCCAACAATGAGCAGTTCTTC
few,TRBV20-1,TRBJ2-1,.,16,CSARDRGASSYNEQFF,TGCAGTGCTAGAGATCGGGGGGCTAGCTCCTACAATGAGCAGTTCTTC
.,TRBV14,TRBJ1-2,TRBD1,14,CASSQIGTAYGYTF,TGTGCCAGCAGCCAGATCGGGACAGCTTATGGCTACACCTTC
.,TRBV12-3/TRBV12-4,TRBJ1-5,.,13,CASSPGGVQPQHF,TGTGCCAGCAGCCCGGGTGGGGTCCAGCCCCAGCATTTT
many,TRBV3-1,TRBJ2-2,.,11,CASSYTGELFF,TGTGCCAGCAGTTACACCGGGGAGCTGTTTTTT
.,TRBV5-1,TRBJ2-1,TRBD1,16,CASSLARSGGWNEQFF,TGCGCCAGCAGCTTGGCGCGGTCAGGGGGCTGGAATGAGCAGTTCTTC
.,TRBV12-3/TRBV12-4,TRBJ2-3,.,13,CASVAPPTDTQYF,TGTGCCAGCGTGGCCCCCCCCACAGATACGCAGTATTTT
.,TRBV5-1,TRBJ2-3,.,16,CASSLDRQGSTDTQYF,TGCGCCAGCAGCTTGGACCGTCAGGGTAGCACAGATACGCAGTATTTT
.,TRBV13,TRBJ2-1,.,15,CASSPGSDPYNEQFF,TGTGCCAGCAGCCCCGGTAGTGACCCCTACAATGAGCAGTTCTTC
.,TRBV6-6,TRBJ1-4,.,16,CASSYGWGAGNEKLFF,TGTGCCAGCAGTTACGGGTGGGGGGCAGGTAATGAAAAACTGTTTTTT
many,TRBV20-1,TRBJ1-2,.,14,CSATGGGSNYGYTF,TGCAGTGCGACCGGAGGCGGCTCCAACTATGGCTACACCTTC
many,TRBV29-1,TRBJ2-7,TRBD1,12,CSVSTGVDEQYF,TGCAGCGTTTCGACAGGGGTGGACGAGCAGTACTTC
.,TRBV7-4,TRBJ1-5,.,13,CASSLDTRQPQHF,TGTGCCAGCAGCCTCGACACCCGTCAGCCCCAGCATTTT
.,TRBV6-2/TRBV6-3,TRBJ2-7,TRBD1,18,CASSYSTEGAYLPYEQYF,TGTGCCAGCAGTTACTCCACTGAGGGGGCCTACCTTCCCTACGAGCAGTACTTC
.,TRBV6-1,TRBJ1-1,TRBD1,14,CASRDRGVVTEAFF,TGTGCCAGCAGGGACAGGGGAGTCGTCACTGAAGCTTTCTTT
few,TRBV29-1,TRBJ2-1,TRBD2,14,CSVEEMASGNEQFF,TGCAGCGTTGAAGAGATGGCTAGCGGGAATGAGCAGTTCTTC
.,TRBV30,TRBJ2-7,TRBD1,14,CAWSPDRGSYEQYF,TGTGCCTGGAGTCCAGACAGGGGTTCTTACGAGCAGTACTTC
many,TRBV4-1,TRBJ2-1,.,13,CASSQDYYNEQFF,TGCGCCAGCAGCCAAGATTACTACAATGAGCAGTTCTTC
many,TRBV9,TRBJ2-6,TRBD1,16,CASSGDRLSGANVLTF,TGTGCCAGCAGCGGGGACAGACTCTCTGGGGCCAACGTCCTGACTTTC
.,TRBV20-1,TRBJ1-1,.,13,CNATGAVNTEAFF,TGCAATGCAACCGGGGCCGTGAACACTGAAGCTTTCTTT
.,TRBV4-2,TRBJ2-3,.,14,CASSPERVRDTQYF,TGTGCCAGCAGCCCCGAGCGGGTACGAGATACGCAGTATTTT
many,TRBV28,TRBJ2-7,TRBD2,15,CASARLAGGPYEQYF,TGTGCCAGCGCCCGCCTAGCGGGGGGACCCTACGAGCAGTACTTC
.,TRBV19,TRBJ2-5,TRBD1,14,CASGTGGRRQTQYF,TGTGCCAGTGGGACAGGGGGTCGCCGGCAGACCCAGTACTTC
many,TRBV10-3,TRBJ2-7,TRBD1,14,CAISEQGVDYEQYF,TGTGCCATCAGTGAACAGGGGGTCGACTACGAGCAGTACTTC
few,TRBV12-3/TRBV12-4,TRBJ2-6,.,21,CVSSTPKIQGGPHLGANVLTF,TGTGTCAGCAGCACACCTAAGATACAGGGAGGCCCTCACCTTGGGGCCAACGTCCTGACTTTC
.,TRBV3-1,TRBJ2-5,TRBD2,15,CASSPSSGRGETQYF,TGTGCCAGCAGCCCTTCTAGCGGGAGAGGTGAGACCCAGTACTTC
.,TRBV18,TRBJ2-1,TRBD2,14,CASASGVRYNEQFF,TGTGCCAGCGCGAGCGGGGTCCGCTACAATGAGCAGTTCTTC
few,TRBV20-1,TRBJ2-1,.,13,CSARGEGGNEQFF,TGCAGTGCTAGAGGGGAGGGGGGCAATGAGCAGTTCTTC
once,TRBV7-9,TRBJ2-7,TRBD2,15,CASSLSSGIGYEQYF,TGTGCCAGCAGCTTATCTAGCGGAATCGGCTACGAGCAGTACTTC
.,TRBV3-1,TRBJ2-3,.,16,CASSQMGRLPTDTQYF,TGTGCCAGCAGCCAAATGGGCCGCCTCCCCACAGATACGCAGTATTTT
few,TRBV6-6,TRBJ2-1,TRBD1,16,CASSYSGTGASNEQFF,TGTGCCAGCAGTTACTCGGGTACAGGGGCAAGCAATGAGCAGTTCTTC
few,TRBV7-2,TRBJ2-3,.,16,CASSLTRLDIGDTQYF,TGTGCCAGCAGCTTAACTAGACTAGACATCGGCGATACGCAGTATTTT